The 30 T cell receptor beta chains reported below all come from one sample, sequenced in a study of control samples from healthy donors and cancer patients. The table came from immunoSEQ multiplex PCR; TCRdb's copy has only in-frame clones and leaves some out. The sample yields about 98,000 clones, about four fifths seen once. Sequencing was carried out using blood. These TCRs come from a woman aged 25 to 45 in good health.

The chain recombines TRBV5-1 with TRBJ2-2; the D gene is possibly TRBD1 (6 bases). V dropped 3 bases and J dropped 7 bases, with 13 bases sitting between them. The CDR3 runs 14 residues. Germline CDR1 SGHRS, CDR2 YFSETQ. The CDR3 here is CASSSPQGYGELFF. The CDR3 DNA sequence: TGCGCCAGCAGCTCGCCCCAGGGGTACGGGGAGCTGTTTTTT.

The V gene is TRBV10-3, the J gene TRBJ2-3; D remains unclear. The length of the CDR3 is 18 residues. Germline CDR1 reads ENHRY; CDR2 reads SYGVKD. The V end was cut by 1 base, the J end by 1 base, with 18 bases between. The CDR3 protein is CAISEFSSRALGTDTQYF. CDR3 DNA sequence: TGTGCCATCAGTGAGTTCAGCTCCCGGGCCCTCGGCACAGATACGCAGTATTTT.

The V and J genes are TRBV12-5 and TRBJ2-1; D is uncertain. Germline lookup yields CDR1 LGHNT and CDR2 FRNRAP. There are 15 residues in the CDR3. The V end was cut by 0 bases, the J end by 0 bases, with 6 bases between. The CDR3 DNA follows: TGTGCTAGTGGTTTGGTCCCTAGCTCCTACAATGAGCAGTTCTTC. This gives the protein CASGLVPSSYNEQFF.

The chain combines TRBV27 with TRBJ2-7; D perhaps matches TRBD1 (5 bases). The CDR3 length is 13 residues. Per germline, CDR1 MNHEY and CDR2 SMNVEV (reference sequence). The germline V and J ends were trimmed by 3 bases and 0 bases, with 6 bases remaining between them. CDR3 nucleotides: TGTGCCAGCAGTTTGACAGCCTCCTACGAGCAGTACTTC. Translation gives CASSLTASYEQYF.

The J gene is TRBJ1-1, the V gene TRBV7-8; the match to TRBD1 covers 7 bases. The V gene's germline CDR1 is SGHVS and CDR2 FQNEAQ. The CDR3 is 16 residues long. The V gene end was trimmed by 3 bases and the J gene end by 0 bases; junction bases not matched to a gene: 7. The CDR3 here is CASSFSSGTVNTEAFF. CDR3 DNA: TGTGCCAGCAGCTTTAGTTCAGGGACAGTGAACACTGAAGCTTTCTTT. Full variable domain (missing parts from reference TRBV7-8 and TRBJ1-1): GAGVSQSPRYKVAKRGQDVALRCDPISGHVSLFWYQQALGQGPEFLTYFQNEAQLDKSGLPSDRFFAERPEGSVSTLKIQRTQQEDSAVYLCASSFSSGTVNTEAFFGQGTRLTVV.

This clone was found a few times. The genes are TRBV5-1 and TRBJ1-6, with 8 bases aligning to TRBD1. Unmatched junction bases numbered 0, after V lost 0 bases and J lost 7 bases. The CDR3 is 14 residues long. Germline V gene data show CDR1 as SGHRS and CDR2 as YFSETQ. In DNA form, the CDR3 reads TGCGCCAGCAGCTTGGACAGGGGGAATTCACCCCTCCACTTT. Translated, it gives CASSLDRGNSPLHF.

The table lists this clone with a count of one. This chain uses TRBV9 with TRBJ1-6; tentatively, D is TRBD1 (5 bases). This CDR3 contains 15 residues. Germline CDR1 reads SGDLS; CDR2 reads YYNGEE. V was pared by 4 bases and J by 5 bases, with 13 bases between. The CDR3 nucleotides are TGTGCCAGCAGCCCAATGGGGACGGATAATTCACCCCTCCACTTT. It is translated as CASSPMGTDNSPLHF. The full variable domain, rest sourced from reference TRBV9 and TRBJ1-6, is DSGVTQTPKHLITATGQRVTLRCSPRSGDLSVYWYQQSLDQGLQFLIQYYNGEERAKGNILERFSAQQFPDLHSELNLSSLELGDSALYFCASSPMGTDNSPLHFGNGTRLTVT.

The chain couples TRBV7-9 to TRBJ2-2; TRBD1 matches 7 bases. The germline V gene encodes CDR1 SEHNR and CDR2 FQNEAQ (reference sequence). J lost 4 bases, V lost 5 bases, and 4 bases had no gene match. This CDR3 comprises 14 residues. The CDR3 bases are TGTGCCAGCAGCCTAAACAGGGGCACCGGGGAGCTGTTTTTT. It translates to CASSLNRGTGELFF.

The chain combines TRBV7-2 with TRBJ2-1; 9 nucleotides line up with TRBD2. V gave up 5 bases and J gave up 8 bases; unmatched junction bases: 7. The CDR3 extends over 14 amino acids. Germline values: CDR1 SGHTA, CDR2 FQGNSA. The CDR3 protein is CASSRLRGGDEQFF. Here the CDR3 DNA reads TGTGCCAGCAGCCGCTTGCGGGGGGGCGATGAGCAGTTCTTC.

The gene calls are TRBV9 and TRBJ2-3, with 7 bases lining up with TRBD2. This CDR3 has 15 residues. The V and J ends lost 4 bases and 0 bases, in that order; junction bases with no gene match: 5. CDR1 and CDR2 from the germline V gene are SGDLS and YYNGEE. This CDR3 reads CASSPRGTSTDTQYF. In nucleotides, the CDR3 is TGTGCCAGCAGCCCGCGGGGGACTAGCACAGATACGCAGTATTTT.

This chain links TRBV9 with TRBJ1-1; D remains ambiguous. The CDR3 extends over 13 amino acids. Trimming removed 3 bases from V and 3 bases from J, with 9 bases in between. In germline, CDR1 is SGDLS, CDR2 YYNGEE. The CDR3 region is CASSARVDTEAFF. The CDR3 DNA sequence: TGTGCCAGCAGCGCCCGGGTGGACACTGAAGCTTTCTTT.

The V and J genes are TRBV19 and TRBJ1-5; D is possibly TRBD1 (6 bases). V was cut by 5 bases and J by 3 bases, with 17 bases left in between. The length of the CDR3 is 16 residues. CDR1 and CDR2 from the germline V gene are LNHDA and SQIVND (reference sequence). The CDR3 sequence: CASSPRAGGHNQPQHF. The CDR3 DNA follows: TGTGCCAGTAGTCCCAGGGCGGGGGGGCACAATCAGCCCCAGCATTTT.

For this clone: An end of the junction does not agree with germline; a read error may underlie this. The CDR3 is CVTSRERAGDSYNEQFF. The DNA for the CDR3 is TGTGTCACCAGCAGAGAAAGGGCGGGGGACTCCTACAATGAGCAGTTCTTC. This chain connects TRBV15 to TRBJ2-1; 7 nucleotides agree with TRBD2. Looked up from germline, CDR1 is LNHNV and CDR2 is YYDKDF (reference sequence). This CDR3 contains 17 residues.

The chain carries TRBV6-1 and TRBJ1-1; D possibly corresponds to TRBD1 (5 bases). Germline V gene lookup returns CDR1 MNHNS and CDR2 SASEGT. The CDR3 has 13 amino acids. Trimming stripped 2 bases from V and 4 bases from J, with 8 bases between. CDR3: CASSENGATEAFF. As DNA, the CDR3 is TGTGCCAGCAGTGAAAACGGGGCCACTGAAGCTTTCTTT.

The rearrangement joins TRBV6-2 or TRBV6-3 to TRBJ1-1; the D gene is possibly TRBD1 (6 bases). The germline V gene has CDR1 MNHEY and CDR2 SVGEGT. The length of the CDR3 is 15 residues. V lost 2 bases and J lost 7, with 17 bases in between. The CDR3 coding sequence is TGTGCCAGCAGTTACATGATTTGGGGGCAGGGTGAAGCTTTCTTT. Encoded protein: CASSYMIWGQGEAFF.

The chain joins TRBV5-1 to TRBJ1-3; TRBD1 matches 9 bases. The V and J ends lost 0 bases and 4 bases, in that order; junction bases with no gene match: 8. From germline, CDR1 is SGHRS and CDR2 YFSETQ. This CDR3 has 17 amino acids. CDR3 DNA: TGCGCCAGCAGCTTGGCGGGGACAGGGAGGAGCGGAAACACCATATATTTT. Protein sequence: CASSLAGTGRSGNTIYF.

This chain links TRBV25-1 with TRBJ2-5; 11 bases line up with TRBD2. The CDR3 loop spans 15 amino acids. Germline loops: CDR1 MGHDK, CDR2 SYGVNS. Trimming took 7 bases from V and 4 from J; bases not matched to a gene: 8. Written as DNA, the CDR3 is TGTGCCAGCACCGGTCTAGCGGGGGGTGTAGAGACCCAGTACTTC. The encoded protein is CASTGLAGGVETQYF.

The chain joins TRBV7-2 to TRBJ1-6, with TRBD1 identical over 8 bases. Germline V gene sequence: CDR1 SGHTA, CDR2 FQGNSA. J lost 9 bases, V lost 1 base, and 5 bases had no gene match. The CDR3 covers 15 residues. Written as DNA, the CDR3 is TGTGCCAGCAGCTTAGTGACAGGGGATCGTTCACCCCTCCACTTT. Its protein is CASSLVTGDRSPLHF.

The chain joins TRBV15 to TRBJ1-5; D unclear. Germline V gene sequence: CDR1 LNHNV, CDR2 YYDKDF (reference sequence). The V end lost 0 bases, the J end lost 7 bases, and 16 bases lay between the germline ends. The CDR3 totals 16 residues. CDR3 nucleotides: TGTGCCACCAGCAGAGATTGGTCCCGTCAGATCCAGCCCCAGCATTTT. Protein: CATSRDWSRQIQPQHF.

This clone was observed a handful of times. The CDR3 is CASWGREGYTF. The CDR3 DNA reads as TGTGCCAGCTGGGGCCGGGAGGGCTACACCTTC. The V gene is TRBV18, the J gene TRBJ1-2; maybe TRBD1 (5 bases). CDR3 length equals 11 residues. The germline V gene has CDR1 KGHSH and CDR2 LQKENI. V shed 7 bases and J shed 8 bases, with 11 bases lying between them.

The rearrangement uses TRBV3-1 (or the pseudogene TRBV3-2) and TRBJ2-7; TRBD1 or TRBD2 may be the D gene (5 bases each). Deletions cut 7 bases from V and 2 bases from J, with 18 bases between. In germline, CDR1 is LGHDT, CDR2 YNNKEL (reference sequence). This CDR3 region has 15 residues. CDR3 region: CASTQAGTSPYEQYF. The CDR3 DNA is TGTGCCAGCACACAAGCCGGGACGAGCCCCTACGAGCAGTACTTC.

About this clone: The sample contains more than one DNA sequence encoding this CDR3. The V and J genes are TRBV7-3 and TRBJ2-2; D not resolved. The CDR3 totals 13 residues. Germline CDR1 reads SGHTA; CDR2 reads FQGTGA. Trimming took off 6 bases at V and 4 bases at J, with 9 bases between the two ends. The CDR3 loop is CASSFAPTGELFF. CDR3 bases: TGTGCCAGCAGTTTTGCTCCCACCGGGGAGCTGTTTTTT.

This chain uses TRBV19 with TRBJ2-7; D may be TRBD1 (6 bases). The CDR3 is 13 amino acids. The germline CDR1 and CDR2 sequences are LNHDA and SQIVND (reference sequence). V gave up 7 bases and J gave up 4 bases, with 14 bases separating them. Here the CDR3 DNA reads TGTGCCAGTAAATCAGGGGATTGGTACGAGCAGTACTTC. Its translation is CASKSGDWYEQYF.

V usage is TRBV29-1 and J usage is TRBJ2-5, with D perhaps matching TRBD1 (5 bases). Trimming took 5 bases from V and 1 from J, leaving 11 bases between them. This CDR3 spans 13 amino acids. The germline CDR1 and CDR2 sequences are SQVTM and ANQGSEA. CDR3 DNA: TGCAGCGTTCATCATAGGGGCCAAGAGACCCAGTACTTC. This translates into CSVHHRGQETQYF.

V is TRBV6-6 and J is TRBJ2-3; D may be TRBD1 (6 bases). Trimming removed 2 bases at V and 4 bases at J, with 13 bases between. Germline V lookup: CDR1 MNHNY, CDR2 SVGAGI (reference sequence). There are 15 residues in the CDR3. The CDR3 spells CASSYGTLLADTQYF. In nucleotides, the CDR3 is TGTGCCAGCAGTTACGGGACACTCCTGGCAGATACGCAGTATTTT.

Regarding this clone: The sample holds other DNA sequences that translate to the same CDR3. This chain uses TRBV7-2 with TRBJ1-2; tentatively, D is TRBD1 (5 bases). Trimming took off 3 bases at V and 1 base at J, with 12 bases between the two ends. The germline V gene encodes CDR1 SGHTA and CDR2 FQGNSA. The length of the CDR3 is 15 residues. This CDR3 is CASSLKTGDNYGYTF. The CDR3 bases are TGTGCCAGCAGCTTGAAAACAGGAGATAACTATGGCTACACCTTC.

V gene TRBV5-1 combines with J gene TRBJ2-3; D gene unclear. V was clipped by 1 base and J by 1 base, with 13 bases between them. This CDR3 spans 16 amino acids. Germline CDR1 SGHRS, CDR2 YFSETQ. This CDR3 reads CASSLRTTLGTDTQYF. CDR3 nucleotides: TGCGCCAGCAGCTTGCGAACTACTCTTGGCACAGATACGCAGTATTTT. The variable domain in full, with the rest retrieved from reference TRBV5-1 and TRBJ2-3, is KAGVTQTPRYLIKTRGQQVTLSCSPISGHRSVSWYQQTPGQGLQFLFEYFSETQRNKGNFPGRFSGRQFSNSRSEMNVSTLELGDSALYLCASSLRTTLGTDTQYFGPGTRLTVL.

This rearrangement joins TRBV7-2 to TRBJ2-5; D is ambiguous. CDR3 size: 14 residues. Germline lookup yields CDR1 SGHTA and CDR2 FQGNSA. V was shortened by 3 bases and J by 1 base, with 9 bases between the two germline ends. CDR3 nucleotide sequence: TGTGCCAGCAGCTTTAGTCAGCTCCAAGAGACCCAGTACTTC. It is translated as CASSFSQLQETQYF.

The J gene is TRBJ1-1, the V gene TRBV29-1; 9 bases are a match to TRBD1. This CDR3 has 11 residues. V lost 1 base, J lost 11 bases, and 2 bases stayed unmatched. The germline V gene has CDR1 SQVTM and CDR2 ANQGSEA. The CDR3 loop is CSVEVGTGAFF. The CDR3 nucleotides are TGCAGCGTTGAAGTCGGGACAGGGGCTTTCTTT.

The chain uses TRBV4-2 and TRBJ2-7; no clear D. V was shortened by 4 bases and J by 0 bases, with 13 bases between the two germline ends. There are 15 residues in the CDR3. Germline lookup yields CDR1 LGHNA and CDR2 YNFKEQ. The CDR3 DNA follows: TGTGCCAGCAGCCCCCTTGGGGTGGGCTCCTACGAGCAGTACTTC. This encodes CASSPLGVGSYEQYF.